The source of this T cell receptor (beta chain) is a study of T-cell reconstitution after alpha-beta-depleted transplantation in children. This clonotype came up a few times. Its target is not known. Unique molecular identifiers featured in how the TCRbeta library was prepared. TCRdb ran MiXCR on the PCR reads and lists one entry per CDR3 protein. Altogether 400,000 to 450,000 distinct CDR3 sequences are present, approximately 42% being singletons, with the ten largest covering around a quarter. Study outcomes and limitations: T-cell counts and diversity at one year following transplant were attributed mainly to newly produced T cells. Surviving recipient T cells and intrathymic progenitors accounted for some patients' high TCRbeta diversity at day 60. Several hundred expanded graft clones reportedly gave rise to the alpha-beta T cells present about two months after transplant.

The sample was PBMCs, taken before TCRalphabeta/CD19-depleted stem cell transplant. This sequence was found in a girl aged 2 to 10 with aplastic anemia, due to receive a stem cell transplant.

This CDR3 is CASSLGLTEANEKLFF. DNA of the CDR3: TGTGCCAGCAGCTTAGGTCTGACAGAAGCTAATGAAAAACTGTTTTTT. This rearrangement joins TRBV7-2 to TRBJ1-4, with D maybe TRBD1 (5 bases). The germline V gene encodes CDR1 SGHTA and CDR2 FQGNSA. This CDR3 contains 16 residues. V dropped 1 base and J dropped 3 bases, with 12 bases sitting between them.